Sequencing of this T cell receptor (beta chain) was carried out in a study of early T cells in non-severe SARS-CoV-2 infection. Background on the study: Bulk RNA isolated from unsorted whole blood underwent sequencing; chains were not paired. The study, taken as a whole, reports: Lookups in VDJdb leaned toward anti-spike CD8 responses and missed private and CD4 specificities.

A remark on this clonotype: The antigen is not known.

Unique molecular identifiers were added to individual cDNA molecules. Each CDR3 protein gets one entry after TCRdb re-called the 5' RACE reads with MiXCR. The table has some 97,000 distinct CDR3 sequences, 11% seen once. The junction had 11 bases not matched to a gene; V was cut back by 7 bases and J by 8 bases. In germline, CDR1 is MNHNS, CDR2 SASEGT. The CDR3 has 14 residues. V gene TRBV6-1 combines with J gene TRBJ1-2, with 9 positions matching TRBD1. The TCR comes from an adult who was a healthcare worker with PCR-confirmed SARS-CoV-2 infection or an uninfected control (not recorded which). Source: whole blood, taken at baseline. The CDR3 sequence is CASTGTGHGEGYTF. For the CDR3, the DNA is TGTGCCAGCACCGGGACAGGGCACGGCGAGGGCTACACCTTC.